This T cell receptor (beta chain) stems from a study of cytomegalovirus exposure and HLA in healthy donors. Overall study: Clustering assigned over 70% of the approximately 400 genotyped donors to the Caucasian-associated ancestry cluster. Study-level results: When analyzed later, the rates of TCR association showed variation by HLA locus, with DRB1 the most and HLA-C the fewest.

As for this clone: What it binds is not known.

Primers included in the PCR were 60 Vbeta and 13 Jbeta primers. Measured with immunoSEQ multiplex PCR; TCRdb has only the in-frame clones, and not every one. This sample has around 120,000 clones, with 70% to 80% found just once. At collection, donors were nominally healthy, but unrecorded immune exposures were probable. The CDR3 is made up of 15 amino acids. The ends were cut back, 2 bases at V and 1 base at J, with 9 bases in the middle. Germline CDR1 is SGDLS and CDR2 is YYNGEE. The clonotype was recovered from a man between 18 and 35 years old in good health and CMV-seronegative. Source material: PBMCs. This chain joins TRBV9 and TRBJ2-2, with a weak D call TRBD2 (6 bases). The CDR3 DNA is TGTGCCAGCAGCGTGGGGGGAATGAACACCGGGGAGCTGTTTTTT. It encodes CASSVGGMNTGELFF.